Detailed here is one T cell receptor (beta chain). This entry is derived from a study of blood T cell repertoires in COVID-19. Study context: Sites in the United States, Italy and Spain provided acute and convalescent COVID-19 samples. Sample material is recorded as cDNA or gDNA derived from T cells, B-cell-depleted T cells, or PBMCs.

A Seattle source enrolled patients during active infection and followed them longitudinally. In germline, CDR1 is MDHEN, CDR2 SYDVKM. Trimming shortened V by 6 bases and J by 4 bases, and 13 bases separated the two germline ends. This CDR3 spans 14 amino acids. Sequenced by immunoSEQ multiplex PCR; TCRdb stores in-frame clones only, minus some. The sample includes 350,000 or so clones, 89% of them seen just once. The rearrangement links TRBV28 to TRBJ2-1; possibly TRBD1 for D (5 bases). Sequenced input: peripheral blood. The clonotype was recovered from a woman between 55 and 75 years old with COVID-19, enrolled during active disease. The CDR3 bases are TGTGCCAGCAGCAGGGCTAGGCCTTACAATGAGCAGTTCTTC. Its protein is CASSRARPYNEQFF.